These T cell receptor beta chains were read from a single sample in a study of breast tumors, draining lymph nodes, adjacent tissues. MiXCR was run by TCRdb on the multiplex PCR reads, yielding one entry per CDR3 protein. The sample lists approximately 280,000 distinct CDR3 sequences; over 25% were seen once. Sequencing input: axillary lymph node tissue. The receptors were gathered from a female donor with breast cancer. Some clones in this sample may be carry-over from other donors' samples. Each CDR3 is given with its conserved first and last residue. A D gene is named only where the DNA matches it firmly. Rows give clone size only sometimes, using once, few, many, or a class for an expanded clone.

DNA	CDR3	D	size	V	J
TGTGCCAGCACCCCGGGCGGGAGTAAGCCGAGGGGGGAGCTGTTTTTT	CASTPGGSKPRGELFF	TRBD2	many	TRBV11-3	TRBJ2-2
TGTGCCAGTAGAATAGGGGACGTGGGGGGCGGCTACACCTTC	CASRIGDVGGGYTF	.	.	TRBV19	TRBJ1-2
TGTGCCAGCAGGACTGAGAACGCAGCCTACAATGAGCAGTTCTTC	CASRTENAAYNEQFF	.	many	TRBV7-3	TRBJ2-1
TGTGCCACCAGGGTGGGCAATCAGCCCCAGCATTTT	CATRVGNQPQHF	.	.	TRBV24-1	TRBJ1-5
TGTGCCAGCGCCGGGACAGCTTACACAGATACGCAGTATTTT	CASAGTAYTDTQYF	TRBD1	few	TRBV28	TRBJ2-3
TGCAGCGTTGAAGGAGGGGGGGCAGGTAGAACCCATGAGCAGTTCTTC	CSVEGGGAGRTHEQFF	.	.	TRBV29-1	TRBJ2-1
TGCGCCAGCAGCCCCAGACAGGCGGCTCCCACAGATACGCAGTATTTT	CASSPRQAAPTDTQYF	.	many	TRBV4-1	TRBJ2-3
TGTGCCATCAGTGAGGGGGCAGGTGTCCAAGAGACCCAGTACTTC	CAISEGAGVQETQYF	.	.	TRBV10-3	TRBJ2-5
TGTGCCAGCAGCCAAACGGGACTTGGGACAGATACGCAGTATTTT	CASSQTGLGTDTQYF	.	.	TRBV10-2	TRBJ2-3
TGTGCCTCACTGGGAGCCACTGAGACCCAGTACTTC	CASLGATETQYF	.	many	TRBV12-3/TRBV12-4	TRBJ2-5
TGCGCCAGCAGCCAAGGGCGGAACAACTATGGCTACACCTTC	CASSQGRNNYGYTF	.	many	TRBV4-3	TRBJ1-2
TGTGCCAGCAGCCAGGTTCGGGGGACCCAGTACTTC	CASSQVRGTQYF	.	many	TRBV14	TRBJ2-5
TGCGCCAGCAGCAGGACAGGGCAAAACATTCAGTACTTC	CASSRTGQNIQYF	TRBD1	few	TRBV5-1	TRBJ2-4
TGTGCCAGCAGCTTAGATAGTGGGTTAGTCCCCTGGAACTTC	CASSLDSGLVPWNF	.	many	TRBV7-2	TRBJ2-1
TGTGCCAGCAGCCAAGTGATTAGCAAAGAGACCCAGTACTTC	CASSQVISKETQYF	.	many	TRBV3-1	TRBJ2-5
TGTGCCAGCAGCCTAGCGGGAGAGGGTGAGCAGTTCTTC	CASSLAGEGEQFF	TRBD2	many	TRBV7-9	TRBJ2-1
TGTGCCAGCAGTGGGACAGGCTCTAGGCAGTACTTC	CASSGTGSRQYF	TRBD1	many	TRBV6-4	TRBJ2-7